Following are 16 T cell receptor beta chains from one sample sequenced in a study of T cells after yellow fever vaccination. One entry per CDR3 protein, called by TCRdb with MiXCR from the 5' RACE reads. The sample carries about 350,000 distinct CDR3 sequences, about 7.8% recorded once. The material was PBMCs, obtained roughly 45 days after the first yellow fever vaccination. These receptors originate from a man aged 18-30 years who received the YFV17D yellow fever vaccine.

The chain recombines TRBV4-1 with TRBJ2-3, with D perhaps matching TRBD1 (6 bases). The V end was cut by 2 bases, the J end by 5 bases, with 17 bases between. CDR1 is MGHRA, CDR2 YSYEKL, per germline. The CDR3 loop spans 16 amino acids. In nucleotides, the CDR3 is TGCGCCAGCAGCCAATCTTACACCGACAGGAGAGATACGCAGTATTTT. As protein: CASSQSYTDRRDTQYF.

In this sample, this clonotype turned up a few times. The chain carries TRBV12-3 or TRBV12-4 and TRBJ2-3, with D perhaps matching TRBD2 (5 bases). V lost 4 bases, J lost 1 base, and 12 bases lay in between. The CDR3 consists of 15 residues. DNA for the CDR3: TGTGCCAGCAGTTACGGGATGTTGGGCACAGATACGCAGTATTTT. It yields the protein CASSYGMLGTDTQYF.

This clonotype was observed a handful of times. The chain uses TRBV4-1 and TRBJ1-1; D gene unclear. The V and J ends lost 0 bases and 5 bases respectively, with 7 bases between them. The CDR3 has 13 amino acids. In germline, CDR1 is MGHRA, CDR2 YSYEKL. The CDR3 is CASSQDMVTEAFF. CDR3 nucleotides: TGCGCCAGCAGCCAAGATATGGTGACTGAAGCTTTCTTT.

The V gene is TRBV11-2, the J gene TRBJ2-5; the D is unclear. Germline V gene sequence: CDR1 SGHAT, CDR2 FQNNGV. Trimming stripped 4 bases from V and 7 bases from J, with 7 bases between. This CDR3 region has 11 residues. The CDR3 sequence is CASSSRLTQYF. The CDR3 DNA follows: TGTGCCAGCAGCTCACGCCTGACCCAGTACTTC.

The V gene is TRBV20-1, the J gene TRBJ1-5, with D tentatively TRBD1 (6 bases). Germline-derived CDR1 and CDR2 are DFQATT and SNEGSKA (reference sequence). V lost 3 bases and J 0 bases, leaving 12 bases between the germline ends. There are 15 residues in the CDR3. CDR3: CSASLQGNSNQPQHF. CDR3 nucleotide sequence: TGCAGTGCTAGTCTTCAGGGGAATAGCAATCAGCCCCAGCATTTT.

This chain joins TRBV6-5 and TRBJ1-2, with unresolved D. CDR3 size: 13 residues. Germline CDR1 MNHEY, CDR2 SVGAGI. V lost 2 bases to trimming and J lost 8 bases, with 12 bases between them. In DNA, the CDR3 is TGTGCCAGCAGTTACAAGGGATCGGACGGCTACACCTTC. Translated: CASSYKGSDGYTF.

This clonotype has just a few counts. The V and J genes are TRBV4-3 and TRBJ1-3, with D maybe TRBD1 (5 bases). CDR1 is LGHNA, CDR2 YSLEER, per germline. CDR3 size: 16 residues. Trimming stripped 2 bases from V and 8 bases from J, with 19 bases between. Here the CDR3 reads CASSQSLVAREYTIYF. The DNA of the CDR3 is TGCGCCAGCAGCCAATCCCTGGTGGCCAGGGAGTACACCATATATTTT.

The rearrangement uses TRBV6-5 and TRBJ1-2, with a tentative D call TRBD1 (6 bases). The CDR3 covers 15 residues. The germline V gene has CDR1 MNHEY and CDR2 SVGAGI. Trimming took 0 bases from V and 0 from J, leaving 8 bases between them. DNA of the CDR3: TGTGCCAGCAGTTACTCTGGACAGCCTAACTATGGCTACACCTTC. Protein product: CASSYSGQPNYGYTF.

The chain carries TRBV9 and TRBJ2-2; D gene ambiguous. The CDR3 length is 17 residues. In germline, CDR1 is SGDLS, CDR2 YYNGEE. Trimming pared 2 bases from V and 7 bases from J, leaving 21 bases between. CDR3 sequence: CASSVFSRAGEHGELFF. The CDR3 coding sequence is TGTGCCAGCAGCGTTTTTAGCCGGGCAGGAGAACACGGGGAGCTGTTTTTT. The variable domain in full, completed from reference TRBV9 and TRBJ2-2, reads DSGVTQTPKHLITATGQRVTLRCSPRSGDLSVYWYQQSLDQGLQFLIQYYNGEERAKGNILERFSAQQFPDLHSELNLSSLELGDSALYFCASSVFSRAGEHGELFFGEGSRLTVL.

V and J are TRBV9 and TRBJ2-5; D remains ambiguous. CDR1 and CDR2 from the germline V gene are SGDLS and YYNGEE. V was cut by 2 bases and J by 2 bases, with 16 bases left in between. The CDR3 spans 16 residues. The CDR3 loop is CASSVTSAELQETQYF. The CDR3 DNA reads as TGTGCCAGCAGCGTCACCAGCGCCGAACTACAAGAGACCCAGTACTTC.

This clonotype turned up a few times. The chain uses TRBV7-2 and TRBJ2-5, with unresolved D. The V end was cut by 2 bases, the J end by 4 bases, with 11 bases between. The CDR3 is 14 residues long. The germline V gene encodes CDR1 SGHTA and CDR2 FQGNSA. This CDR3 reads CASSLTLWGETQYF. In DNA, the CDR3 is TGTGCCAGCAGCTTAACGCTATGGGGAGAGACCCAGTACTTC.

This clonotype turned up a few times. The V and J genes are TRBV7-2 and TRBJ2-5; 7 bases map to TRBD1. Germline CDR1 reads SGHTA; CDR2 reads FQGNSA. V lost 3 bases, J lost 1 base, and 5 bases stayed unmatched. This CDR3 comprises 15 residues. Here the CDR3 DNA reads TGTGCCAGCAGCTTCGCCGGGACAGTCCAAGAGACCCAGTACTTC. The encoded protein is CASSFAGTVQETQYF. The variable domain in full, with the rest retrieved from reference TRBV7-2 and TRBJ2-5, is GAGVSQSPSNKVTEKGKDVELRCDPISGHTALYWYRQSLGQGLEFLIYFQGNSAPDKSGLPSDRFSAERTGGSVSTLTIQRTQQEDSAVYLCASSFAGTVQETQYFGPGTRLLVL.

This clonotype was found a few times. The rearrangement uses TRBV27 and TRBJ1-5; maybe TRBD1 (5 bases). There are 13 residues in the CDR3. Germline loops: CDR1 MNHEY, CDR2 SMNVEV (reference sequence). V dropped 8 bases and J dropped 6 bases, with 14 bases sitting between them. CDR3 DNA sequence: TGTGCCAGCGGCCTATCAGGGACTCAGCCCCAGCATTTT. Residues: CASGLSGTQPQHF.

This clonotype has only a few counts. The chain recombines TRBV19 with TRBJ2-5; maybe TRBD1 (5 bases). Deletions cut 6 bases from V and 5 bases from J, with 16 bases between. Germline V gene data show CDR1 as LNHDA and CDR2 as SQIVND (reference sequence). The CDR3 extends over 14 amino acids. The CDR3 reads CASSSKGNSETQYF. CDR3 bases: TGTGCCAGTAGCTCAAAGGGGAATTCGGAGACCCAGTACTTC.

The gene calls are TRBV10-3 and TRBJ2-5; D could derive from TRBD1 or TRBD2 (5 bases each). With 11 bases removed from V and 4 bases from J, the gap between germline ends came to 17 bases. The CDR3 runs 13 residues. CDR1 ENHRY and CDR2 SYGVKD come from the germline V gene. CDR3 DNA: TGTGCCCAGTCCCGGGACGAAAGAGAGACCCAGTACTTC. Encoded protein: CAQSRDERETQYF.

This clonotype was found a few times. This rearrangement joins TRBV4-1 to TRBJ2-7, with D unresolved. The CDR3 loop spans 14 amino acids. From germline, CDR1 is MGHRA and CDR2 YSYEKL. The germline V and J ends were trimmed by 0 bases and 2 bases, with 8 bases remaining between them. CDR3 sequence: CASSQEGSAYEQYV. In nucleotides, the CDR3 is TGCGCCAGCAGCCAAGAAGGCAGCGCCTACGAGCAGTACGTC.